The sequence of this T cell receptor (beta chain) was determined in a study of shared clonotypes between healthy human individuals. Sequencing used immunoSEQ multiplex PCR; TCRdb keeps in-frame clones, though not all of them. The sample has about 2.4 million clones, 93% seen once. V was pared by 3 bases and J by 5 bases, with 9 bases of the junction left unmatched. The V gene's germline CDR1 is ENHRY and CDR2 SYGVKD. The CDR3 consists of 15 residues. The chain recombines TRBV10-3 with TRBJ2-7; 8 bases match TRBD2. Sequenced input: naive CD4+ T cells from PBMCs. Subset meaning: CD45RA+ positively selected. The receptor was derived from a man younger than 30 in good health. Some clones in this sample may be carry-over from other donors' samples. DNA for the CDR3: TGTGCCATCAGTGAAGGTAGAAGCGGGAGCAACGAGCAGTACTTC. It specifies CAISEGRSGSNEQYF.